One sample yielded the 9 T cell receptor beta chains listed below, sequenced in a study of T cell changes during pregnancy in multiple sclerosis. Only in-frame clones appear in the TCRdb table, and some are missing; sequencing was by immunoSEQ multiplex PCR. The table shows more than 85,000 clones, with 90% to 95% occurring only once. Source: peripheral blood, taken in the third trimester of pregnancy. These receptors were obtained from a female donor in good health, enrolled as a control in a pregnancy study.

The V gene is TRBV6-1, the J gene TRBJ1-5; TRBD1 agrees at 9 bases. This CDR3 has 16 amino acids. Germline V gene lookup returns CDR1 MNHNS and CDR2 SASEGT. The trim removed 4 bases at V and 1 base at J, leaving 5 bases unmatched. CDR3 residues: CASSAQGATSNQPQHF. As DNA, the CDR3 is TGTGCCAGCAGTGCACAGGGGGCCACAAGCAATCAGCCCCAGCATTTT.

V and J are TRBV29-1 and TRBJ2-3; possible D gene TRBD2, 6 bases. V was clipped by 2 bases and J by 0 bases, with 12 bases between them. The CDR3 length is 15 residues. CDR1 and CDR2 (germline): SQVTM, ANQGSEA. The CDR3 reads CSVEQASASTDTQYF. CDR3 sequence (DNA): TGCAGCGTTGAACAGGCTAGCGCTAGCACAGATACGCAGTATTTT.

The chain uses TRBV7-9 and TRBJ2-5; 7 nucleotides align to TRBD1. Germline CDR1 is SEHNR and CDR2 is FQNEAQ (reference sequence). The CDR3 spans 12 residues. V shed 5 bases and J 10 bases; nucleotides not matched to a gene: 7. The CDR3 nucleotides are TGTGCCAGCAGCCTCGACAGGGTCGGCCAGTACTTC. Protein: CASSLDRVGQYF.

The V and J genes are TRBV4-1 and TRBJ2-1; no definite D call. The CDR3 covers 15 residues. V lost 6 bases and J lost 3, with 15 bases in between. Germline CDR1 reads MGHRA; CDR2 reads YSYEKL. The CDR3 here is CASRRILGSYNEQFF. CDR3 DNA: TGCGCCAGCAGACGAATACTCGGTAGCTACAATGAGCAGTTCTTC.

The rearrangement uses TRBV6-5 and TRBJ2-5; D might be TRBD2 (6 bases). The germline V gene encodes CDR1 MNHEY and CDR2 SVGAGI. The CDR3 is 14 amino acids. V was pared by 5 bases and J by 2 bases, with 12 bases between. The CDR3 protein is CASSQDYLQETQYF. In nucleotides, the CDR3 is TGTGCCAGCAGTCAGGACTACCTACAAGAGACCCAGTACTTC.

The genes are TRBV5-1 and TRBJ2-2; 10 nucleotides line up with TRBD1. The V gene's germline CDR1 is SGHRS and CDR2 YFSETQ. This CDR3 has 15 residues. Trimming at V came to 4 bases and at J to 6 bases, leaving 6 bases not matched to a gene. Here the CDR3 DNA reads TGCGCCAGCAGCGGGACAGGGGAAGGAGCCGGGGAGCTGTTTTTT. Translated: CASSGTGEGAGELFF.

This clone was seen more than once but under ten times. The V call is TRBV19, the J call TRBJ1-1; D is perhaps TRBD1 (6 bases). Trimming took off 7 bases at V and 3 bases at J, with 18 bases between the two ends. Germline values: CDR1 LNHDA, CDR2 SQIVND (reference sequence). The CDR3 extends over 15 amino acids. CDR3 region: CASNIDQQGYTEAFF. CDR3 nucleotides: TGTGCCAGTAACATCGACCAACAGGGTTACACTGAAGCTTTCTTT.

The chain combines TRBV5-1 with TRBJ2-7; TRBD2 aligns across 10 bases. Germline assignment: CDR1 SGHRS and CDR2 YFSETQ. CDR3 length: 13 residues. Losses at the gene ends were 1 base for V and 7 bases for J; bases not matched to a gene: 2. CDR3 nucleotide sequence: TGCGCCAGCAGCTTGCTAGCGGGAGATGAGCAGTACTTC. This translates into CASSLLAGDEQYF.

The chain links TRBV18 to TRBJ2-1, with D tentatively TRBD2 (6 bases). The CDR3 covers 16 residues. The germline CDR1 and CDR2 sequences are KGHSH and LQKENI. V gave up 2 bases and J gave up 0 bases, with 11 bases separating them. Here the CDR3 reads CASSPSSGLSYNEQFF. The CDR3 nucleotides read TGTGCCAGCTCACCAAGTAGCGGACTCTCCTACAATGAGCAGTTCTTC. The whole variable domain, filled in from reference TRBV18 and TRBJ2-1, reads NAGVMQNPRHLVRRRGQEARLRCSPMKGHSHVYWYRQLPEEGLKFMVYLQKENIIDESGMPKERFSAEFPKEGPSILRIQQVVRGDSAAYFCASSPSSGLSYNEQFFGPGTRLTVL.